The text below deals with one TCR beta chain. What it binds is unknown. Time point in this sample: after dendritic cell vaccination, including at tumor progression/relapse. The sample belongs to a study of glioma-infiltrating T cells after dendritic cell vaccination. Overall study: Glioblastoma patients came from Phase I and II dendritic cell vaccination trials. Patients received autologous tumor lysate-pulsed dendritic cell vaccination between about 2002 and 2013.

Study outcomes and limitations: Few patients contributed both blood and tumor specimens. Estimated pretreatment TIL content predicted outcome after dendritic cell vaccination.

The assay was immunoSEQ multiplex PCR, and TCRdb's table has in-frame clones only and misses some. The sample comprises roughly 100,000 clones, around 83% of which are singletons, and around 7% rests with the top ten. This CDR3 contains 16 residues. The germline CDR1 and CDR2 sequences are LGHNA and YSLEER. The ends lost 0 bases at V and 7 bases at J; junction bases unmatched: 11. This specimen consisted of blood, obtained after dendritic cell vaccination. The TCR originated in a human donor with glioblastoma. This chain connects TRBV4-3 to TRBJ1-2; 7 positions match TRBD1. The CDR3 bases are TGCGCCAGCAGCCAAGACCCGACAGGGAGTATGGGTGGCTACACCTTC. This encodes CASSQDPTGSMGGYTF.